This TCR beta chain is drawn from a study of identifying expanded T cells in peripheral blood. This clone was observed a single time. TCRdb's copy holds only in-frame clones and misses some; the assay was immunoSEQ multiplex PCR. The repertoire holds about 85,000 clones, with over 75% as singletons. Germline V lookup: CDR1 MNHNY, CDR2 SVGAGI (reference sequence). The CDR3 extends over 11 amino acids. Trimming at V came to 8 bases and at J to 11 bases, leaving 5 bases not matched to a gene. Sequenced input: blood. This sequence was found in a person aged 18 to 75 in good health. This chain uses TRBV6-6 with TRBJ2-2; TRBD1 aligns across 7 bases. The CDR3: CASLQGHELFF. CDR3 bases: TGTGCCAGCTTACAGGGGCACGAGCTGTTTTTT.